The T cell receptor beta chain described here comes from a study of OX40 agonist ivuxolimab in advanced cancers. Across the study: A male proportion of about 84% was recorded, with mean age approximately 60 years and range roughly 20 to 85. Study-wide results and limits: The average count of expanded clones was higher among CD8+ T cells than among CD4+. Low normalized T-cell clonal expansion was also seen in some nonresponders. Determination of antigen specificity was not performed for the expanded peripheral T cells.

About this clone itself: What it recognizes is unknown.

Produced via immunoSEQ multiplex PCR; TCRdb's table is partial and in-frame only. This sample has around 70,000 clones, with roughly 90% found just once. The TCR originated in an adult with an advanced solid tumor such as melanoma, head and neck, liver or kidney cancer. This sample comprised CD4+ or CD8+ T cells sorted from blood, obtained in a trial of the OX40 agonist ivuxolimab.

The CDR3 coding sequence is TGTGCCAGCAGCTTGACTAGCGGGGGCCACAACGAGCAGTACTTC. Protein: CASSLTSGGHNEQYF. The gene calls are TRBV5-6 and TRBJ2-7, with 11 bases aligning to TRBD2. V was clipped by 1 base and J by 5 bases; unmatched bases: 5. This CDR3 is 15 amino acids long. Germline assignment: CDR1 SGHDT and CDR2 YYEEEE.